One sample yielded the 32 T cell receptor beta chains listed below, sequenced in a study of shared clonotypes between healthy human individuals. Measured with immunoSEQ multiplex PCR; TCRdb has only the in-frame clones, and not every one. The profile shows about 1.1 million clones, roughly 80% of them singletons. The sequenced sample consisted of memory CD4+ T cells from PBMCs. Subset reported: CD45RA-negative fraction. All receptors derive from a man between 18 and 35 years old in good health. Some clones in this sample may be carry-over from other donors' samples.

This chain links TRBV27 with TRBJ2-1; TRBD2 agrees at 15 bases. CDR1 and CDR2 (germline): MNHEY, SMNVEV (reference sequence). The junction had 7 bases not matched to a gene; V was cut back by 4 bases and J by 9 bases. CDR3 length: 16 amino acids. CDR3 DNA sequence: TGTGCCAGCAGTTCCAAGGGACTAGCGGGAGGTCGTGAGCAGTTCTTC. It yields the protein CASSSKGLAGGREQFF.

The J gene is TRBJ2-5, the V gene TRBV7-3; maybe TRBD2 (6 bases). V shed 2 bases and J shed 2 bases, with 9 bases lying between them. The CDR3 spans 14 residues. Germline V gene sequence: CDR1 SGHTA, CDR2 FQGTGA. CDR3 residues: CASSLPGTQETQYF. For the CDR3, the DNA is TGTGCCAGCAGCTTACCCGGGACTCAAGAGACCCAGTACTTC.

The chain is built from TRBV5-1 and TRBJ1-2, with a weak D call TRBD1 (5 bases). Trimming removed 3 bases at V and 7 bases at J, with 16 bases between. Germline CDR1 reads SGHRS; CDR2 reads YFSETQ. CDR3 length equals 14 residues. CDR3 coding DNA: TGCGCCAGCAGCTGGTCCCGGGACGGGATTGGCTACACCTTC. Translated, it gives CASSWSRDGIGYTF.

This sequence joins TRBV7-3 and TRBJ2-3; 10 bases align to TRBD2. The CDR3 consists of 16 residues. V was pared by 3 bases and J by 0 bases, with 3 bases of the junction left unmatched. Germline lookup yields CDR1 SGHTA and CDR2 FQGTGA. The CDR3, as DNA: TGTGCCAGCAGCTTTTATAGCGGGGGGAGCACAGATACGCAGTATTTT. It yields the protein CASSFYSGGSTDTQYF.

The V and J genes are TRBV9 and TRBJ2-3, with 7 bases identical to TRBD1. The CDR3 is 15 amino acids. In germline, CDR1 is SGDLS, CDR2 YYNGEE. Trimming at V came to 0 bases and at J to 6 bases, leaving 7 bases not matched to a gene. The CDR3 here is CASSVVAGGVDTQYF. DNA for the CDR3: TGTGCCAGCAGCGTAGTGGCAGGGGGAGTTGATACGCAGTATTTT. The full variable domain, with the rest looked up from reference TRBV9 and TRBJ2-3, is DSGVTQTPKHLITATGQRVTLRCSPRSGDLSVYWYQQSLDQGLQFLIQYYNGEERAKGNILERFSAQQFPDLHSELNLSSLELGDSALYFCASSVVAGGVDTQYFGPGTRLTVL.

The chain couples TRBV7-2 to TRBJ2-5; D assignment may be TRBD1 or TRBD2 (6 bases each). Germline lookup yields CDR1 SGHTA and CDR2 FQGNSA. V shed 4 bases and J shed 5 bases, with 20 bases lying between them. The CDR3 sequence is 16 residues long. The CDR3 DNA reads as TGTGCCAGCAGCTGGAGGGGCTATGGGGGCGTGGAGACCCAGTACTTC. Protein product: CASSWRGYGGVETQYF.

The chain combines TRBV4-3 with TRBJ2-7; TRBD2 is a possible D gene (6 bases). Germline values: CDR1 LGHNA, CDR2 YSLEER. Trimming took 0 bases from V and 5 from J, leaving 14 bases between them. The CDR3 is 15 amino acids. The CDR3 DNA follows: TGCGCCAGCAGCCAAGACGCACGTAGGGAGGACGAGCAGTACTTC. It is translated as CASSQDARREDEQYF.

This chain connects TRBV6-4 to TRBJ2-3, with 8 bases lining up with TRBD2. CDR3 length: 15 amino acids. J lost 1 base, V lost 5 bases, and 5 bases had no gene match. Germline CDR1 and CDR2: MRHNA and SNTAGT. CDR3 protein: CASSPGGLGTDTQYF. DNA of the CDR3: TGTGCCAGCAGTCCGGGGGGGCTGGGCACAGATACGCAGTATTTT.

A remark on this clone: The junction and the germline gene differ at one end; a read error may be behind it. Other DNA sequences in this sample translate to the same CDR3. The J gene is TRBJ1-2, the V gene TRBV5-6; 8 bases match TRBD1. CDR1 is SGHDT and CDR2 is YYEEEE in the germline V gene. This CDR3 spans 16 amino acids. The CDR3 sequence: CASSPDRAFLNYGYTF. In DNA, the CDR3 is TGCGCCAGCAGCCCGGACAGGGCTTTCCTTAACTATGGCTACACCTTC.

The rearrangement links TRBV6-5 to TRBJ2-2; D call uncertain. Trimming shortened V by 0 bases and J by 5 bases, and 7 bases separated the two germline ends. Germline V gene lookup returns CDR1 MNHEY and CDR2 SVGAGI. CDR3 length: 14 residues. The CDR3 sequence is CASSYSKGTGELFF. DNA for the CDR3: TGTGCCAGCAGTTACTCGAAAGGGACCGGGGAGCTGTTTTTT.

In regard to this clone: A much larger clone sits a single nucleotide away, making a read error possible. The same CDR3 can be traced to other DNA sequences in this sample. The V gene is TRBV28, the J gene TRBJ1-1; D may be TRBD1 (5 bases). The germline gives CDR1 MDHEN, CDR2 SYDVKM. The CDR3 sequence is 14 residues long. The CDR3 loop reads CASSAGLMNTEAFF. CDR3 coding DNA: TGTGCCAGCAGTGCGGGACTCATGAACACTGAGGCTTTCTTT.

The chain links TRBV15 to TRBJ2-2; D not certain. There are 15 residues in the CDR3. V lost 4 bases and J lost 6, with 15 bases in between. Germline V gives CDR1 LNHNV, CDR2 YYDKDF (reference sequence). DNA of the CDR3: TGTGCCACCAGCATAGTCCCGACGGTAGCCGGGGAGCTGTTTTTT. Encoded protein: CATSIVPTVAGELFF.

The chain has TRBV7-9 and TRBJ2-1, with D possibly matching TRBD1 (6 bases). The CDR3 sequence is 15 residues long. Trimming left V 5 bases short and J 2 bases short, with 13 bases between. Germline CDR1 reads SEHNR; CDR2 reads FQNEAQ (reference sequence). This chain's CDR3 is CASSVDGTTYNEQFF. DNA of the CDR3: TGTGCCAGCAGCGTAGACGGGACAACCTACAATGAGCAGTTCTTC.

Only one count was recorded for this clone. This sequence joins TRBV5-1 and TRBJ2-2; 7 nucleotides align to TRBD1. Losses at the gene ends were 1 base for V and 7 bases for J; bases not matched to a gene: 10. CDR1 is SGHRS, CDR2 YFSETQ, per germline. The CDR3 covers 16 residues. The CDR3 sequence: CASSLQEQGFGGELFF. CDR3 nucleotides: TGCGCCAGCAGCTTGCAGGAACAGGGGTTCGGCGGGGAGCTGTTTTTT.

The chain carries TRBV29-1 and TRBJ2-3; 7 nucleotides align to TRBD2. Germline V gives CDR1 SQVTM, CDR2 ANQGSEA. With V trimmed by 4 bases and J by 0 bases, 13 bases remained unmatched. The CDR3 is 17 residues long. In DNA form, the CDR3 reads TGCAGCGTTGCGAACGTTCCTCTAGCGGATAGCACAGATACGCAGTATTTT. Translated: CSVANVPLADSTDTQYF.

Note on this clone: This CDR3 is also generated by other DNA sequences in the sample. The chain couples TRBV5-1 to TRBJ2-3, with 8 nucleotides matching TRBD1. There are 14 residues in the CDR3. CDR1 and CDR2 (germline): SGHRS, YFSETQ. V dropped 4 bases and J dropped 4; count of bases not matched to a gene: 5. The CDR3 sequence is CASSLDRAADTQYF. The CDR3 coding sequence is TGCGCCAGCAGCCTGGACAGGGCAGCAGATACGCAGTATTTT.

The J gene is TRBJ2-5, the V gene TRBV19, with 10 bases matching TRBD2. This CDR3 comprises 19 residues. V shed 5 bases, J shed 0 bases, and the junction held 15 bases outside the gene matches. Germline CDR1 LNHDA, CDR2 SQIVND (reference sequence). The CDR3 spells CASSQKGTGTSANQETQYF. In nucleotides, the CDR3 is TGTGCCAGTAGTCAGAAGGGGACCGGGACTAGCGCGAACCAAGAGACCCAGTACTTC.

This clone was detected once. The genes are TRBV19 and TRBJ1-5, with a tentative D call TRBD1 (6 bases). This CDR3 contains 15 residues. Trimming shortened V by 5 bases and J by 7 bases, and 18 bases separated the two germline ends. Germline values: CDR1 LNHDA, CDR2 SQIVND (reference sequence). In DNA, the CDR3 is TGTGCCAGTAGTCCCCGAAGGGGGGGGAAACAGCCCCAGCATTTT. It is translated as CASSPRRGGKQPQHF.

V is TRBV7-6 and J is TRBJ2-7; 8 positions match TRBD2. CDR3 length: 13 amino acids. J lost 3 bases, V lost 4 bases, and 2 bases had no gene match. Per germline, CDR1 SGHVS and CDR2 FNYEAQ. For the CDR3, the DNA is TGTGCCAGCAGCTGGAGCGGGGGCTACGAGCAGTACTTC. It specifies CASSWSGGYEQYF.

The rearrangement uses TRBV12-5 and TRBJ2-3; tentative D call: TRBD1 (6 bases). The length of the CDR3 is 14 residues. From germline, CDR1 is LGHNT and CDR2 FRNRAP. The germline V and J ends were trimmed by 6 bases and 1 base, with 11 bases remaining between them. CDR3 amino acids: CASGMAGGTDTQYF. CDR3 nucleotides: TGTGCTAGTGGAATGGCAGGGGGCACAGATACGCAGTATTTT. The full variable domain, rest sourced from reference TRBV12-5 and TRBJ2-3, is DARVTQTPRHKVTEMGQEVTMRCQPILGHNTVFWYRQTMMQGLELLAYFRNRAPLDDSGMPKDRFSAEMPDATLATLKIQPSEPRDSAVYFCASGMAGGTDTQYFGPGTRLTVL.

This clone has just a few counts. This chain links TRBV28 with TRBJ2-7; TRBD2 matches at 12 bases. J was trimmed by 4 bases and V by 6 bases; bases with no gene match: 7. This CDR3 comprises 15 residues. Germline-derived CDR1 and CDR2 are MDHEN and SYDVKM. In DNA, the CDR3 is TGTGCCAGCAGAGCTCCGGGACTAGCGGGTTACGAGCAGTACTTC. It translates to CASRAPGLAGYEQYF.

As for this clone: Other DNA sequences in the sample encode the same CDR3. The genes are TRBV28 and TRBJ2-2; a possible D gene is TRBD1 (5 bases). V lost 3 bases to trimming and J lost 1 base, with 6 bases between them. CDR1 is MDHEN and CDR2 is SYDVKM in the germline V gene. This CDR3 is 14 amino acids long. CDR3 amino acids: CASSFGQNTGELFF. CDR3 in DNA: TGTGCCAGCAGTTTCGGACAGAACACCGGGGAGCTGTTTTTT. Based on the CDR3 plus reference TRBV28 and TRBJ2-2, the full variable domain is DVKVTQSSRYLVKRTGEKVFLECVQDMDHENMFWYRQDPGLGLRLIYFSYDVKMKEKGDIPEGYSVSREKKERFSLILESASTNQTSMYLCASSFGQNTGELFFGEGSRLTVL.

The CDR3 region has the DNA TGCGCCAGCAGCTTGGTCCAAAAAGGCAATGAGCAGTTCTTC. As protein: CASSLVQKGNEQFF. The chain links TRBV5-1 to TRBJ2-1; D gene ambiguous. The germline V and J ends were trimmed by 0 bases and 6 bases, with 10 bases remaining between them. The CDR3 covers 14 residues. The germline V gene has CDR1 SGHRS and CDR2 YFSETQ.

Worth noting for this clone: A much larger clone sits a single nucleotide away, making a read error possible. The rearrangement links TRBV7-9 to TRBJ2-7; D is perhaps TRBD1 (6 bases). The V end lost 5 bases, the J end lost 0 bases, and 8 bases lay between the germline ends. CDR1 is SEHNR, CDR2 FQNEAQ, per germline (reference sequence). The CDR3 sequence is 13 residues long. CDR3 in amino acids: CASSRDTSYEQYF. The CDR3 region has the DNA TGTGCCAGCAGCCGGGACACCTCCTACGAGCAGTACTTC.

J is TRBJ2-1 and V is TRBV11-3, with 10 bases aligning to TRBD2. V lost 1 base to trimming and J lost 0 bases; unmatched junction nucleotides: 0. There are 16 residues in the CDR3. Per germline, CDR1 SGHNT and CDR2 YENEEA. CDR3 DNA sequence: TGTGCCAGCAGCTTAGGGACTAGCGGCTCCTACAATGAGCAGTTCTTC. Translated: CASSLGTSGSYNEQFF.

The chain carries TRBV2 and TRBJ2-2; 8 nucleotides line up with TRBD2. Trimming took 6 bases from V and 4 from J; bases not matched to a gene: 4. Looked up from germline, CDR1 is SNHLY and CDR2 is FYNNEI. There are 14 residues in the CDR3. The CDR3 reads CASRDSGGTGELFF. The CDR3 nucleotides read TGTGCCAGCAGGGACAGCGGGGGCACCGGGGAGCTGTTTTTT.

This chain links TRBV4-1 with TRBJ2-3; either TRBD1 or TRBD2 may supply D (5 bases each). CDR1 and CDR2 from the germline V gene are MGHRA and YSYEKL. V was shortened by 4 bases and J by 3 bases, with 17 bases between the two germline ends. This CDR3 contains 16 residues. The CDR3 bases are TGCGCCAGCAGCCCCAGGGACCGAACGGGGACAGATACGCAGTATTTT. Translated: CASSPRDRTGTDTQYF.

The J gene is TRBJ1-2, the V gene TRBV28; tentatively, D is TRBD1 (6 bases). Germline values: CDR1 MDHEN, CDR2 SYDVKM. V was trimmed by 1 base and J by 5 bases, leaving 17 bases between them. The CDR3 spans 16 residues. The CDR3 loop is CASSLFSYRRGYGYTF. The DNA of the CDR3 is TGTGCCAGCAGTTTATTCTCCTATCGCAGGGGTTATGGCTACACCTTC.

The genes are TRBV28 and TRBJ2-1; 9 nucleotides match TRBD2. The CDR3 covers 17 residues. From germline, CDR1 is MDHEN and CDR2 SYDVKM. Trimming at V came to 5 bases and at J to 6 bases, leaving 14 bases not matched to a gene. DNA of the CDR3: TGTGCCAGCAGTCTTTCCCCAGCGGGAGGCGCAAGCAATGAGCAGTTCTTC. This translates into CASSLSPAGGASNEQFF.

The rearrangement uses TRBV5-4 and TRBJ1-5; D is uncertain. The CDR3 has 15 residues. Germline V lookup: CDR1 SGHNT, CDR2 YYREEE (reference sequence). V lost 0 bases and J lost 1, with 8 bases in between. The DNA for the CDR3 is TGTGCCAGCAGCTTGGGATTGGACAGCAATCAGCCCCAGCATTTT. This gives the protein CASSLGLDSNQPQHF.

In its sample, this clone was seen a few times. The chain uses TRBV28 and TRBJ1-2; possibly TRBD1 for D (6 bases). CDR1 is MDHEN and CDR2 is SYDVKM in the germline V gene. This CDR3 region has 15 residues. V dropped 3 bases and J dropped 6 bases, with 17 bases sitting between them. CDR3 sequence: CASSFIYLDRDGYTF. CDR3 nucleotide sequence: TGTGCCAGCAGTTTCATATACCTGGACAGAGATGGCTACACCTTC.

This clone was detected many times. This CDR3 is also generated by other DNA sequences in the sample. The chain uses TRBV10-3 and TRBJ1-2; maybe TRBD1 (6 bases). The CDR3 totals 13 residues. Trimming removed 5 bases at V and 2 bases at J, with 9 bases between. Per the germline V gene, CDR1 is ENHRY and CDR2 is SYGVKD. The CDR3 DNA follows: TGTGCCATCAGTTCGGACAGAAACTATGGCTACACCTTC. Amino acids: CAISSDRNYGYTF.